A single T cell receptor (beta chain) is shown here with its context. Individuals aged 18 to 89 years were recruited from fewer than 25 US areas. Two consecutive negative NP/OP PCR tests, clearance, or resolved symptoms defined Cohort 3 recovery. Profiled with immunoSEQ multiplex PCR; TCRdb holds only in-frame clones, not every one. Of 200,000 to 250,000 clones listed, over 80% were seen once; the top ten hold about 6.6%. This sample is part of a study of blood T cell repertoires in COVID-19. Study information: The study drew acute and convalescent COVID-19 samples from the United States, Italy and Spain. T cells, B-cell-depleted T cells, or PBMCs supplied cDNA or gDNA.

The CDR3 is 13 amino acids. The germline V and J ends were trimmed by 6 bases and 4 bases, with 9 bases remaining between them. Germline V lookup: CDR1 SGHAT, CDR2 FQNNGV. This clonotype was obtained from a woman aged 40-49 years who had recovered from COVID-19. This chain uses TRBV11-2 with TRBJ2-2, with a tentative D call TRBD2 (6 bases). The sequenced sample consisted of PBMCs or T cells enriched from blood (not recorded which). CDR3 DNA sequence: TGTGCCAGCAGACTGGGAGGCACCGGGGAGCTGTTTTTT. This translates into CASRLGGTGELFF.